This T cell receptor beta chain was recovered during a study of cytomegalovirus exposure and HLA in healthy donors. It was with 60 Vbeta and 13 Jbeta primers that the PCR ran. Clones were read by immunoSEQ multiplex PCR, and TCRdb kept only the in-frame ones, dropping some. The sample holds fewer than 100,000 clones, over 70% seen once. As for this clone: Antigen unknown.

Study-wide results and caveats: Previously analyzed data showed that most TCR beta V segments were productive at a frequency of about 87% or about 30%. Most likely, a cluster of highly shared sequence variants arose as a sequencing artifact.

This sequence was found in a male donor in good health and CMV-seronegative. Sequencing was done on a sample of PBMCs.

The CDR3 sequence: CASSGYRDRAYNEQFF. The CDR3 nucleotides read TGTGCCAGCAGTGGGTACCGGGACAGGGCTTACAATGAGCAGTTCTTC. The gene calls are TRBV2 and TRBJ2-1; TRBD1 agrees at 9 bases. J was trimmed by 4 bases and V by 4 bases; bases with no gene match: 8. The germline V gene has CDR1 SNHLY and CDR2 FYNNEI. The CDR3 runs 16 residues. Supplemented by reference TRBV2 and TRBJ2-1, the full variable domain reads EPEVTQTPSHQVTQMGQEVILRCVPISNHLYFYWYRQILGQKVEFLVSFYNNEISEKSEIFDDQFSVERPDGSNFTLKIRSTKLEDSAMYFCASSGYRDRAYNEQFFGPGTRLTVL.